Following are 10 T cell receptor beta chains from one sample sequenced in a study of somatic mutations in cytotoxic T cells in rheumatoid arthritis. The protocol was immunoSEQ multiplex PCR, while the TCRdb copy is restricted to in-frame clones and leaves out a portion. The sample lists fewer than 20,000 clones; around 80% were seen once. Input material: CD8+ T cells sorted from blood. The source is a woman in her forties or fifties with rheumatoid arthritis.

This clone was observed a handful of times. The chain recombines TRBV30 with TRBJ1-5; 9 nucleotides align to TRBD1. Germline V CDR1 and CDR2: GTSNPN, SVGIG (reference sequence). CDR3 length equals 11 residues. J was trimmed by 7 bases and V by 8 bases; bases with no gene match: 3. The CDR3 sequence is CARTGEQPQHF. CDR3 sequence (DNA): TGTGCCAGGACAGGGGAACAGCCCCAGCATTTT.

This chain connects TRBV10-3 to TRBJ2-5; 8 bases are shared with TRBD1. Trimming removed 6 bases from V and 5 bases from J; junction bases left unmatched: 5. The V gene's germline CDR1 is ENHRY and CDR2 SYGVKD. The CDR3 contains 13 residues. The CDR3 here is CAISDRGDETQYF. Written as DNA, the CDR3 is TGTGCCATCAGCGACAGGGGTGATGAGACCCAGTACTTC.

The rearrangement joins TRBV7-2 to TRBJ2-1; no clear D gene. CDR3 length: 15 residues. Germline V gene lookup returns CDR1 SGHTA and CDR2 FQGNSA. The ends were cut back, 4 bases at V and 1 base at J, with 11 bases in the middle. The CDR3 DNA reads TGTGCCAGCAGCTCGGACCAGACTTCCTACAATGAGCAGTTCTTC. Protein product: CASSSDQTSYNEQFF.

V and J are TRBV4-3 and TRBJ2-1; 9 positions match TRBD1. The V gene's germline CDR1 is LGHNA and CDR2 YSLEER. This CDR3 comprises 16 residues. V shed 0 bases and J 6 bases; nucleotides not matched to a gene: 6. The CDR3 nucleotides read TGCGCCAGCAGCCAAGATGTCTCGGGACAGGGCAATGAGCAGTTCTTC. It yields the protein CASSQDVSGQGNEQFF.

The V and J genes are TRBV7-9 and TRBJ2-3; D ambiguous. The CDR3 consists of 11 residues. Germline CDR1 and CDR2: SEHNR and FQNEAQ (reference sequence). Trimming took off 8 bases at V and 2 bases at J, with 5 bases between the two ends. The CDR3, as DNA: TGTGCCAGCGCCGACACAGATACGCAGTATTTT. It is translated as CASADTDTQYF.

In this sample, this clone turned up a few times. The rearrangement links TRBV6-1 to TRBJ2-7; TRBD1 might be the D (5 bases). V was clipped by 3 bases and J by 3 bases, with 9 bases between them. CDR1 MNHNS and CDR2 SASEGT come from the germline V gene. The CDR3 spans 13 residues. CDR3 bases: TGTGCCAGCAGTGACAGGGTAATCTACGAGCAGTACTTC. As protein: CASSDRVIYEQYF.

CDR3 DNA sequence: TGTGCCAGCAGCTCGAAAGGTGGCTTCATACCGAATTATGGCTACACCTTC. As protein: CASSSKGGFIPNYGYTF. The genes are TRBV11-2 and TRBJ1-2, with D unresolved. V was trimmed by 4 bases and J by 5 bases, leaving 23 bases between them. The CDR3 runs to 17 residues. CDR1 SGHAT and CDR2 FQNNGV come from the germline V gene.

The chain carries TRBV28 and TRBJ2-1, with 8 bases fitting TRBD2. The CDR3 consists of 15 residues. The junction had 8 bases not matched to a gene; V was cut back by 7 bases and J by 3 bases. Germline CDR1 MDHEN, CDR2 SYDVKM. The CDR3 coding sequence is TGTGCCAGCACCCGAGCGGGAGATTACTACAATGAGCAGTTCTTC. It is translated as CASTRAGDYYNEQFF.

V and J are TRBV9 and TRBJ2-5, with a tentative D call TRBD1 (6 bases). Trimming took off 3 bases at V and 2 bases at J, with 11 bases between the two ends. Germline V CDR1 and CDR2: SGDLS, YYNGEE. The CDR3 totals 14 residues. The CDR3 protein is CASSDRAEQETQYF. In DNA form, the CDR3 reads TGTGCCAGCAGCGACAGGGCTGAACAAGAGACCCAGTACTTC. The full variable domain, with the rest looked up from reference TRBV9 and TRBJ2-5, is DSGVTQTPKHLITATGQRVTLRCSPRSGDLSVYWYQQSLDQGLQFLIQYYNGEERAKGNILERFSAQQFPDLHSELNLSSLELGDSALYFCASSDRAEQETQYFGPGTRLLVL.

The chain couples TRBV5-5 to TRBJ1-2, with D possibly matching TRBD1 (5 bases). CDR3 length equals 14 residues. Germline V lookup: CDR1 SGHKS, CDR2 YYEKEE (reference sequence). The V end lost 0 bases, the J end lost 4 bases, and 10 bases lay between the germline ends. The CDR3 DNA reads TGTGCCAGCAGCTTGGGCAGGGACCTCTATGGCTACACCTTC. This codes for CASSLGRDLYGYTF.